Presented here are 15 T cell receptor beta chains from one specimen sequenced in a study of T cells in Graves' hyperthyroidism and ophthalmopathy. RNA transcripts gave rise to amplified TCR beta CDR3 regions. TCR CDR3 regions were first amplified by RT-PCR with HTBI primers. One entry per CDR3 protein results from TCRdb running MiXCR on the multiplex PCR reads. The sample includes about 270,000 distinct CDR3 sequences, 20% to 25% of them seen just once. The sample consisted of blood. These receptor sequences come from a man between 25 and 39 years old with Graves' ophthalmopathy.

This sequence joins TRBV5-1 and TRBJ2-5, with D unclear. Per the germline V gene, CDR1 is SGHRS and CDR2 is YFSETQ. The CDR3 extends over 8 amino acids. CDR3 sequence (DNA): TGCGCTCGGGAGACCCAGTACTTC. Translation gives CARETQYF. Together with reference TRBV5-1 and TRBJ2-5, the CDR3 gives the full variable domain: KAGVTQTPRYLIKTRGQQVTLSCSPISGHRSVSWYQQTPGQGLQFLFEYFSETQRNKGNFPGRFSGRQFSNSRSEMNVSTLELGDSALYLCARETQYFGPGTRLLVL.

V gene TRBV14 combines with J gene TRBJ1-6; D is undetermined. The CDR3 totals 14 residues. V lost 4 bases, J lost 7 bases, and 11 bases lay in between. Germline V gives CDR1 SGHDN, CDR2 FVKESK. The DNA of the CDR3 is TGTGCCAGCAGCCGGACTGCCTCGAATTCACCCCTCCACTTT. Translated: CASSRTASNSPLHF.

This clonotype was detected ten times or more. The genes are TRBV18 and TRBJ2-3, with D maybe TRBD1 (6 bases). The CDR3 is 15 amino acids. CDR1 is KGHSH, CDR2 LQKENI, per germline. V gave up 6 bases and J gave up 6 bases, with 19 bases separating them. The CDR3 sequence is CASSQQDSAMDTQYF. In DNA form, the CDR3 reads TGTGCCAGCTCCCAGCAGGACAGTGCCATGGATACGCAGTATTTT. Full variable domain (outside the CDR3, taken from reference TRBV18 and TRBJ2-3): NAGVMQNPRHLVRRRGQEARLRCSPMKGHSHVYWYRQLPEEGLKFMVYLQKENIIDESGMPKERFSAEFPKEGPSILRIQQVVRGDSAAYFCASSQQDSAMDTQYFGPGTRLTVL.

The sample holds many counts of this clonotype. The V and J genes are TRBV12-3 or TRBV12-4 and TRBJ2-1; perhaps D is TRBD1 or TRBD2 (5 bases each). The CDR3 consists of 15 residues. V was trimmed by 7 bases and J by 4 bases, leaving 17 bases between them. In DNA, the CDR3 is TGTGCCAGCACCCGGGACGACGGACGTTACAATGAGCAGTTCTTC. Translating gives CASTRDDGRYNEQFF.

Worth noting for this clonotype: It may be a read error: a sequence one base away is much more abundant. The chain couples TRBV28 to TRBJ2-2; 9 bases fit TRBD2. In germline, CDR1 is MDHEN, CDR2 SYDVKM. This CDR3 has 19 amino acids. Trimming cost V 6 bases and J 3 bases; bases outside gene matches: 17. CDR3 protein: CASSTPFMTSGRHTGELFF. Written as DNA, the CDR3 is TGTGCCAGCAGCACACCCTTTATGACTAGCGGTAGGCACACCGGGGAGCTGTTTTTT. Full variable domain (remainder filled in from reference TRBV28 and TRBJ2-2): DVKVTQSSRYLVKRTGEKVFLECVQDMDHENMFWYRQDPGLGLRLIYFSYDVKMKEKGDIPEGYSVSREKKERFSLILESASTNQTSMYLCASSTPFMTSGRHTGELFFGEGSRLTVL.

CDR3 DNA sequence: TGTGCCAGCAGTGAGGCTAGCGGGATGGAAGGAGATACGCAGTATTTT. It yields the protein CASSEASGMEGDTQYF. The genes are TRBV2 and TRBJ2-3, with 9 positions matching TRBD2. J was trimmed by 5 bases and V by 3 bases; bases with no gene match: 9. Germline CDR1 is SNHLY and CDR2 is FYNNEI. This CDR3 contains 16 residues.

V gene TRBV6-5 combines with J gene TRBJ1-2; D remains ambiguous. Per the germline V gene, CDR1 is MNHEY and CDR2 is SVGAGI. This CDR3 is 13 amino acids long. Trimming removed 2 bases at V and 8 bases at J, with 12 bases between. CDR3 in amino acids: CASSYGTAGGYTF. In DNA form, the CDR3 reads TGTGCCAGCAGTTACGGTACAGCGGGAGGCTACACCTTC.

A few counts support this clonotype. The rearrangement joins TRBV20-1 to TRBJ1-5; unclear D gene. Germline V gene lookup returns CDR1 DFQATT and CDR2 SNEGSKA (reference sequence). CDR3 length: 12 amino acids. V was shortened by 3 bases and J by 4 bases, with 7 bases between the two germline ends. The CDR3 coding sequence is TGCAGTGCTAGCGACGGAAATCAGCCCCAGCATTTT. It encodes CSASDGNQPQHF.

The chain carries TRBV3-1 and TRBJ2-6, with no clear D. V lost 1 base to trimming and J lost 0 bases, with 10 bases between them. The CDR3 is 17 amino acids. Germline-derived CDR1 and CDR2 are LGHDT and YNNKEL (reference sequence). Written as DNA, the CDR3 is TGTGCCAGCAGCCAAGGAACAGCGAACTCTGGGGCCAACGTCCTGACTTTC. This encodes CASSQGTANSGANVLTF.

This chain connects TRBV7-9 to TRBJ2-6, with 9 positions matching TRBD2. The CDR3 has 19 residues. With 4 bases clipped from V and 0 bases from J, the junction kept 10 bases outside the gene matches. Per the germline V gene, CDR1 is SEHNR and CDR2 is FQNEAQ (reference sequence). The CDR3 is CASSSPLRREGSGANVLTF. The CDR3 region has the DNA TGTGCCAGCAGCTCTCCCTTAAGGCGGGAGGGCTCTGGGGCCAACGTCCTGACTTTC.

J is TRBJ2-7 and V is TRBV7-9, with D tentatively TRBD2 (7 bases). CDR1 is SEHNR and CDR2 is FQNEAQ in the germline V gene (reference sequence). The CDR3 spans 15 residues. Trimming pared 5 bases from V and 4 bases from J, leaving 18 bases between. The CDR3 coding sequence is TGTGCCAGCAGCACCGGAGGGGGGGGGAGGTACGAGCAGTACTTC. This translates into CASSTGGGGRYEQYF.

This clonotype was counted a few times. The chain recombines TRBV25-1 with TRBJ2-1; D gene uncertain. Germline V lookup: CDR1 MGHDK, CDR2 SYGVNS. Deletions cut 6 bases from V and 3 bases from J, with 21 bases between. CDR3 length: 17 residues. CDR3 protein: CASRRTNSTFFYNEQFF. CDR3 in DNA: TGTGCCAGCAGGCGAACCAACAGCACCTTCTTCTACAATGAGCAGTTCTTC.

This clonotype was observed a few times. This chain uses TRBV4-1 with TRBJ2-1; D perhaps matches TRBD2 (5 bases). Between the trimmed V and J ends, which lost 0 bases and 1 base, there was a span of 10 bases. The CDR3 is 16 amino acids. The germline V gene encodes CDR1 MGHRA and CDR2 YSYEKL. This CDR3 reads CASSQDRGRSYNEQFF. CDR3 in DNA: TGCGCCAGCAGCCAAGATCGAGGGAGATCCTACAATGAGCAGTTCTTC.

The CDR3 nucleotides are TGTGCCAGCAGCCGTTTCTTTACAAGGGGGATGAACACTGAAGCTTTCTTT. This translates into CASSRFFTRGMNTEAFF. This sequence joins TRBV14 and TRBJ1-1, with D possibly being TRBD1 (6 bases). CDR3 length: 17 residues. V lost 4 bases, J lost 0 bases, and 18 bases lay in between. CDR1 SGHDN and CDR2 FVKESK come from the germline V gene.

V usage is TRBV20-1 and J usage is TRBJ1-2, with D unclear. V was pared by 6 bases and J by 4 bases, with 18 bases between. Germline CDR1 DFQATT, CDR2 SNEGSKA (reference sequence). This CDR3 is built from 14 residues. CDR3 region: CSALLPGSFYGYTF. The CDR3 region has the DNA TGCAGTGCACTACTACCGGGATCCTTCTATGGCTACACCTTC.